This TCR beta chain was captured in a study of CD8 T cells in ankylosing spondylitis. Broader study findings: Ankylosing spondylitis blood appeared to carry a characteristic TCR beta motif of roughly eight highly homologous variants.

Germline assignment: CDR1 SSHAT and CDR2 FNYEAQ (reference sequence). The CDR3 sequence is 13 residues long. TCRdb re-derived calls from the 5' RACE reads in MiXCR, one entry per CDR3 protein. Here the sample spans some 800,000 distinct CDR3 sequences, 12% being singletons. In the case of this clonotype: Its target is not known. A junction end diverges from the germline sequence, so it may reflect a read error.

The rearrangement joins TRBV7-7 to TRBJ2-3; no reliable D call. The receptor was derived from a male donor with ankylosing spondylitis. The sequenced material came from blood, either unsorted or a sorted T cell fraction (not recorded which). The CDR3 protein is CASSLTRWDTQYF. The DNA for the CDR3 is TGTGCTAGCAGCTTAACGAGGTGGGATACGCAGTATTTT.